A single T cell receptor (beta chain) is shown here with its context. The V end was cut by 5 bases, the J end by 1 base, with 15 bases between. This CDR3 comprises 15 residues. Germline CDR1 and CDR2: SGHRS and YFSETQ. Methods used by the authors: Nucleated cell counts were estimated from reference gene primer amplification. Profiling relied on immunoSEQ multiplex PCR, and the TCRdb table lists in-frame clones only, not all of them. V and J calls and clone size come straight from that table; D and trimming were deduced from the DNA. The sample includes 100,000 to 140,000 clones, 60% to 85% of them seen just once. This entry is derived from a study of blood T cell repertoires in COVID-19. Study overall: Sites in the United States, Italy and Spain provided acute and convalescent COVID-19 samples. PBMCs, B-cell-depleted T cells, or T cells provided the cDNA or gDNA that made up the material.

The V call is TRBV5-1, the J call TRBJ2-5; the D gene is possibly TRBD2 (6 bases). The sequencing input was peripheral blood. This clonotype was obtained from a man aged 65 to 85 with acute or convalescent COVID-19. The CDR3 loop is CASRRVAGSQETQYF. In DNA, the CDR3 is TGCGCCAGCAGGCGGGTGGCGGGGAGCCAAGAGACCCAGTACTTC.